This entry describes one T cell receptor (beta chain). Recruits, aged roughly 18 to 100 years, lived in 25 or so US areas. The study counted Cohort 3 donors as recovered given two negative PCRs, clearance, or symptom resolution. In the source study's methods: Amplified reference gene primers provided the basis for estimating nucleated cell counts. TCRdb's copy holds only in-frame clones and misses some; the assay was immunoSEQ multiplex PCR. V, J and clone size derive from that table, while D and trimming were established from the DNA sequence. Altogether about 180,000 clones are present, 75% to 90% being singletons, with the ten largest covering roughly 6.2%. The sample comes from a study of blood T cell repertoires in COVID-19. Background on the study: T cells, B-cell-depleted T cells, or PBMCs provided the cDNA or gDNA that served as material.

Germline CDR1 reads LGHDT; CDR2 reads YNNKEL (reference sequence). The CDR3 length is 14 residues. V shed 1 base and J shed 13 bases, with 14 bases lying between them. The source of this sequence is a man aged 40-50 years who had recovered from COVID-19. The V gene is TRBV3-1 (or the pseudogene TRBV3-2), the J gene TRBJ1-6, with no clear D. Input material: PBMCs or T cells enriched from blood (not recorded which). CDR3 sequence: CASSQGTEGRPLHF. In nucleotides, the CDR3 is TGTGCCAGCAGCCAAGGGACCGAGGGTCGGCCCCTCCACTTT.